This T cell receptor beta chain was captured in a study of CD8 T cells in ankylosing spondylitis. Study-level findings and limits: What appeared characteristic of ankylosing spondylitis blood was a TCR beta motif of 7 or 8 highly homologous variants.

Via MiXCR, TCRdb re-called the 5' RACE reads, giving one row per CDR3 protein. Seen here are some 95,000 distinct CDR3 sequences, roughly 9.6% observed once, and the top ten hold over 4.5%. This clonotype was seen repeatedly, ten times or more. No antigen is known for it. The V end was cut by 10 bases, the J end by 6 bases, with 18 bases between. Germline V gene sequence: CDR1 MNHNY, CDR2 SVGAGI (reference sequence). This CDR3 is 13 amino acids long. The chain has TRBV6-6 and TRBJ1-2, with TRBD1 as a possible D gene (6 bases). The clonotype was recovered from a male donor with ankylosing spondylitis or in good health (not recorded which). The sequencing sample was made of blood, either unsorted or a sorted T cell fraction (not recorded which). The CDR3 is CATTRWEGDGYTF. The DNA for the CDR3 is TGTGCCACTACACGGTGGGAGGGGGATGGCTACACCTTC.